The text below deals with one TCR beta chain. The antigen is not known. The source of the sample is a study of B cell selection in AIRE deficiency. Points from the study as a whole: CDR3s were shorter in shared Treg sequences, reflecting few non-templated nucleotide insertions. Healthy donors alone shared approximately 30% of 4,000 or so Treg sequences; patients alone less than 10%. Approximately 29% of healthy-shared Treg sequences were found among patient Tconv cells. With only TCRbeta sequenced, about 37% of shared healthy Treg sequences overlapped Tconv.

Germline CDR1 reads MNHEY; CDR2 reads SVGAGI. With 5 bases clipped from V and 10 bases from J, the junction kept 7 bases outside the gene matches. This CDR3 is 15 amino acids long. Sorted regulatory T cells were CD4-positive, CD25-high and CD127-low or negative. Sequenced by immunoSEQ multiplex PCR; TCRdb stores in-frame clones only, minus some. The table has 20,000 to 30,000 clones, 92% seen once. The sample taken for sequencing was CD4+CD25+ Tregs sorted from PBMCs. The chain carries TRBV6-5 and TRBJ1-6, with 11 bases identical to TRBD1. The clonotype originates from a human donor in good health. CDR3 bases: TGTGCCAGCAGTCGGGGGGGACAGGGGGACTCACCCCTCCACTTT. Encoded protein: CASSRGGQGDSPLHF.